Below, 15 T cell receptor beta chains from the same sample are listed, as sequenced in a study of regulatory T cells in long-lasting Graves disease. Libraries of TCR beta came from iRepertoire HTBI primers plus Arm-PCR of CDR3 regions. TCRdb processed the multiplex PCR reads anew with MiXCR; each CDR3 protein has one entry. The sample shows roughly 410,000 distinct CDR3 sequences, approximately 16% of them seen only once. The time point: newly diagnosed GD, antithyroid drugs for less than 3 months. RNA extracted from PBMCs served as the sequencing template. The data also belong to a second study, concerning T cells in Graves' hyperthyroidism and ophthalmopathy.

Sequenced material: peripheral blood mononuclear cells (PBMCs), taken at new diagnosis, from a patient treated with antithyroid drugs. All receptors come from a woman in her thirties or forties with Graves disease.

Comments on this clonotype: A single base separates this from a much larger clone, so it may be a read error. This CDR3 is missing its conserved last phenylalanine or tryptophan, likely due to a read error. This chain joins TRBV28 and TRBJ1-3; maybe TRBD1 (5 bases). CDR3 length: 14 residues. V dropped 5 bases and J dropped 4 bases, with 12 bases sitting between them. From germline, CDR1 is MDHEN and CDR2 SYDVKM. CDR3: CASSPDSTGNTIYS. In DNA form, the CDR3 reads TGTGCCAGCAGTCCAGACAGTACGGGAAACACCATATATTCT.

This clonotype occurred a few times. This sequence joins TRBV4-1 and TRBJ2-7; possible D gene TRBD2, 6 bases. There are 15 residues in the CDR3. Trimming left V 3 bases short and J 6 bases short, with 18 bases between. The germline V gene has CDR1 MGHRA and CDR2 YSYEKL. The CDR3 region is CASSQEGLVTGEQYF. The CDR3 region has the DNA TGCGCCAGCAGCCAGGAGGGACTCGTCACCGGCGAGCAGTACTTC.

This clonotype showed up just a few times. The chain is built from TRBV27 and TRBJ1-1; D uncertain. This CDR3 is built from 12 residues. Germline V gene lookup returns CDR1 MNHEY and CDR2 SMNVEV (reference sequence). Trimming took 6 bases from V and 4 from J, leaving 9 bases between them. This CDR3 is CASRSTVTEAFF. In nucleotides, the CDR3 is TGTGCCAGCAGAAGTACCGTCACTGAAGCTTTCTTT.

This clonotype was found many times. The CDR3 DNA reads as TGTGCCAGCAGCCGACTAGGGGACCACGAGCAGTACTTC. Translated, it gives CASSRLGDHEQYF. This chain joins TRBV2 and TRBJ2-7, with D perhaps TRBD2 (6 bases). V was shortened by 6 bases and J by 5 bases, with 14 bases between the two germline ends. The germline CDR1 and CDR2 sequences are SNHLY and FYNNEI. There are 13 residues in the CDR3.

The sample holds a few counts of this clonotype. The chain recombines TRBV27 with TRBJ1-6; D uncertain. V was pared by 3 bases and J by 6 bases, with 12 bases between. CDR3 length equals 15 residues. In germline, CDR1 is MNHEY, CDR2 SMNVEV (reference sequence). The CDR3 coding sequence is TGTGCCAGCAGTTTTGGTGGAGGGCCTAATTCACCCCTCCACTTT. Protein sequence: CASSFGGGPNSPLHF.

As to this clonotype: The likely explanation is a read error, given a far larger clone one base away. No conserved phenylalanine or tryptophan ends this CDR3, so it is likely a read error. It is unclear where the CDR3 begins or ends on the DNA, so no DNA is shown, and the CDR3 is as TCRdb lists it. The genes are TRBV10-3 and TRBJ2-3; the table calls TRBD1, which could not be checked here. A total of 18 residues make up the CDR3, ends included. Germline CDR1 and CDR2: ENHRY and SYGVKD. CDR3 residues: CAISDAHAGQARQETQYL.

This clonotype was observed a few times. The chain couples TRBV3-1 to TRBJ1-6; D may be TRBD1 (5 bases). Germline CDR1 reads LGHDT; CDR2 reads YNNKEL (reference sequence). CDR3 length equals 15 residues. V dropped 2 bases and J dropped 5 bases, with 10 bases sitting between them. CDR3 DNA sequence: TGTGCCAGCAGCCAAATGGGAGGGGATAATTCACCCCTCCACTTT. Translation gives CASSQMGGDNSPLHF.

This clonotype was counted between two and nine times. The chain combines TRBV4-1 with TRBJ1-1; a possible D gene is TRBD1 (6 bases). CDR1 MGHRA and CDR2 YSYEKL come from the germline V gene. The CDR3 has 14 amino acids. V shed 0 bases and J shed 4 bases, with 9 bases lying between them. The CDR3 nucleotides are TGCGCCAGCAGCCAAGATCCAGGGGCCACTGAAGCTTTCTTT. Residues: CASSQDPGATEAFF.

CDR3 amino acids: CASGIAGETDTQYF. For the CDR3, the DNA is TGTGCCAGCGGGATAGCGGGAGAGACAGATACGCAGTATTTT. J is TRBJ2-3 and V is TRBV7-3, with 9 nucleotides matching TRBD2. V lost 8 bases to trimming and J lost 3 bases; unmatched junction nucleotides: 6. This CDR3 contains 14 residues. Germline values: CDR1 SGHTA, CDR2 FQGTGA.

This clonotype has at least ten counts. This CDR3 reads CASSMTSGSETQYF. DNA of the CDR3: TGTGCCAGTAGTATGACTAGCGGGAGTGAGACCCAGTACTTC. The chain links TRBV19 to TRBJ2-5; 12 positions match TRBD2. CDR3 length: 14 amino acids. Germline V gene lookup returns CDR1 LNHDA and CDR2 SQIVND (reference sequence). V shed 3 bases and J 5 bases; nucleotides not matched to a gene: 1.

Ten or more counts support this clonotype. The chain joins TRBV27 to TRBJ1-1; no clear D gene. Germline values: CDR1 MNHEY, CDR2 SMNVEV (reference sequence). The germline V and J ends were trimmed by 6 bases and 1 base, with 12 bases remaining between them. The CDR3 loop spans 14 amino acids. In nucleotides, the CDR3 is TGTGCCAGCAGCTCCCGGGCTACGAACACTGAAGCTTTCTTT. Amino acids: CASSSRATNTEAFF.

The table lists this clonotype with many counts. The V call is TRBV20-1, the J call TRBJ2-1; D remains unclear. V dropped 0 bases and J dropped 5 bases, with 8 bases sitting between them. CDR3 length equals 13 residues. The germline V gene encodes CDR1 DFQATT and CDR2 SNEGSKA (reference sequence). CDR3 residues: CSARDLPDNEQFF. The DNA for the CDR3 is TGCAGTGCTAGAGATCTACCAGACAATGAGCAGTTCTTC.

The rearrangement joins TRBV6-2 or TRBV6-3 to TRBJ2-2, with 13 bases identical to TRBD2. CDR3 length: 20 amino acids. Trimming cost V 2 bases and J 4 bases; bases outside gene matches: 13. Germline CDR1 MNHEY, CDR2 SVGEGT. The CDR3 DNA reads TGTGCCAGCAGTTACGTGGGACTAGCGGGAACCCTAGGAGGCACCGGGGAGCTGTTTTTT. Its protein product is CASSYVGLAGTLGGTGELFF.

This clonotype was observed at least ten times. The chain has TRBV11-3 and TRBJ2-7; maybe TRBD2 (7 bases). This CDR3 has 13 residues. Germline assignment: CDR1 SGHNT and CDR2 YENEEA. Trimming took off 7 bases at V and 6 bases at J, with 16 bases between the two ends. CDR3 sequence (DNA): TGTGCCAGCAAGGAAGGGGGGGCTTCCGAGCAGTACTTC. It encodes CASKEGGASEQYF.

This clonotype was seen ten or more times. The chain couples TRBV6-1 to TRBJ1-5; D call uncertain. Germline CDR1 reads MNHNS; CDR2 reads SASEGT. The CDR3 covers 16 residues. The V gene lost 5 bases and the J gene lost 1 base, with 15 bases spanning the gap. The CDR3 loop reads CASSTPLRRSNQPQHF. DNA for the CDR3: TGTGCCAGCAGTACGCCTTTAAGGAGAAGCAATCAGCCCCAGCATTTT.